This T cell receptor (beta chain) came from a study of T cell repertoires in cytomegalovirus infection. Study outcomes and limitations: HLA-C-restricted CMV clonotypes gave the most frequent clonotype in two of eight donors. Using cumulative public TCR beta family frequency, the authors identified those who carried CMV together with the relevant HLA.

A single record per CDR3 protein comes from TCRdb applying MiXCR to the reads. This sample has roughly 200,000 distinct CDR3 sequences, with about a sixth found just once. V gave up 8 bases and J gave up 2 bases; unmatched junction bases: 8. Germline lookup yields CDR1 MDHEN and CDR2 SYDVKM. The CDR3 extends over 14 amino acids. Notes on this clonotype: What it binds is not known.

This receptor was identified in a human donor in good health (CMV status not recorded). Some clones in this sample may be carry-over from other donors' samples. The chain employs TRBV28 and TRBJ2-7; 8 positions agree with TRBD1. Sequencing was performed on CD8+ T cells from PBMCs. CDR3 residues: CASQGQGTAYEQYF. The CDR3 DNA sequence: TGTGCCAGCCAAGGACAGGGCACGGCCTACGAGCAGTACTTC.